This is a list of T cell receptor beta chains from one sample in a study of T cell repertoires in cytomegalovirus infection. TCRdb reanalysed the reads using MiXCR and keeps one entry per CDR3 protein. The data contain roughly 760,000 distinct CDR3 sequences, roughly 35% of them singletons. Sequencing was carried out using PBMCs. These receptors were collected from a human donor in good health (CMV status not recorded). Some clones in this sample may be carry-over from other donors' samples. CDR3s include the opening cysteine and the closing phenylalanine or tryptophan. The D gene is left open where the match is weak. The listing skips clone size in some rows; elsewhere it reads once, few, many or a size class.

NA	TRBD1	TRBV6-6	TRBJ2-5	CASSYFNPGTGETQYF	TGTGCCAGCAGTTACTTTAATCCCGGGACAGGAGAGACCCAGTACTTC
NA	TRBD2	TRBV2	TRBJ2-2	CASSGLAVITGELFF	TGTGCCAGCAGTGGACTAGCGGTGATCACCGGGGAGCTGTTTTTT
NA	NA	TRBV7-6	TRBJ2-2	CASRPGTQNTGELFF	TGTGCTAGCAGGCCCGGGACCCAGAACACCGGGGAGCTGTTTTTT
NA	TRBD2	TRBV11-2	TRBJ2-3	CASSLYSGGREDTQYF	TGTGCCAGCAGCTTATATAGCGGGGGTAGGGAAGATACGCAGTATTTT
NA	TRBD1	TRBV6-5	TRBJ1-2	CASSYSSVGQGYGYTF	TGTGCCAGCAGTTACTCGAGTGTGGGACAGGGCTATGGCTACACCTTC
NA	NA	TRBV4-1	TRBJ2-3	CASSQGRASTDTQYF	TGCGCCAGCAGCCAAGGTCGTGCTAGCACAGATACGCAGTATTTT
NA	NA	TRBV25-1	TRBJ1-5	CASRALGDNQPQHF	TGTGCCAGCAGGGCTCTCGGGGACAATCAGCCCCAGCATTTT
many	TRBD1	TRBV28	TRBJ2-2	CASRPNARQGSLGELFF	TGTGCCAGCAGGCCCAACGCCCGACAGGGGAGCCTCGGGGAGCTGTTTTTT
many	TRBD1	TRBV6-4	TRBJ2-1	CASSAGTGGYNEQFF	TGTGCCAGCAGTGCCGGGACAGGGGGCTACAATGAGCAGTTCTTC
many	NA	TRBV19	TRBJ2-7	CASSNYYEQYF	TGTGCCAGTAGTAACTACTACGAGCAGTACTTC
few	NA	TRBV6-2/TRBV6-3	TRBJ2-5	CASSGSSLNGETQYF	TGTGCCAGCAGTGGCTCGTCACTCAACGGGGAGACCCAGTACTTC
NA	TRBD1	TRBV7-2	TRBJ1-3	CASSLGTGVTVGNTIYF	TGTGCCAGCAGCTTAGGGACAGGGGTGACTGTTGGAAACACCATATATTTT
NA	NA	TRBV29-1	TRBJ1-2	CSVVWGSYGYTF	TGCAGCGTTGTGTGGGGATCCTATGGCTACACCTTC
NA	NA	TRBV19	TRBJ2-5	CASSMGLSEGTQYF	TGTGCCAGTAGTATGGGACTGAGCGAAGGGACCCAGTACTTC
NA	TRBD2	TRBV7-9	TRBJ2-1	CASSAGGRTNEQFF	TGTGCCAGCAGCGCGGGGGGGAGGACGAATGAGCAGTTCTTC
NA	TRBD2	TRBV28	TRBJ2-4	CASRWGGVAKNIQYF	TGTGCCAGCAGATGGGGGGGGGTTGCCAAAAACATTCAGTACTTC
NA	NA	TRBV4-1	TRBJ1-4	CASSQEGALVNEKLFF	TGCGCCAGCAGCCAAGAAGGGGCGCTAGTGAATGAAAAACTGTTTTTT
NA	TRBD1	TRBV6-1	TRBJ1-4	CASSDRGRGPNEKLFF	TGTGCCAGCAGTGATAGGGGCAGGGGGCCTAATGAAAAACTGTTTTTT
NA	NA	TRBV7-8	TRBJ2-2	CANSPRRGSSNTGELFF	TGTGCCAACAGCCCACGACGGGGATCCTCGAACACCGGGGAGCTGTTTTTT
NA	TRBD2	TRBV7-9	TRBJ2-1	CASSLAPGLALNEQFF	TGTGCCAGCAGCTTAGCTCCGGGACTAGCTCTCAATGAGCAGTTCTTC
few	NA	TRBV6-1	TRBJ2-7	CASSEKRTYEQYF	TGTGCCAGCAGTGAAAAGAGAACCTACGAGCAGTACTTC
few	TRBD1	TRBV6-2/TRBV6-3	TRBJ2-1	CASSHSTNTGGQFF	TGTGCCAGCAGTCACTCCACCAATACAGGGGGACAGTTCTTC
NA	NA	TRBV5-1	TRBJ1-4	CASSFQGEKLFF	TGCGCCAGCAGCTTCCAGGGAGAAAAACTGTTTTTT
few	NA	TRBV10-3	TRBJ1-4	CAISDGKGTNEKLFF	TGTGCCATCAGTGACGGGAAGGGAACTAATGAAAAACTGTTTTTT
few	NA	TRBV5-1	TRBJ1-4	CASSLASGKLFF	TGCGCCAGCAGCTTGGCGTCTGGAAAACTGTTTTTT
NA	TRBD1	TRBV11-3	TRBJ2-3	CASSTRQGSTDTQYF	TGTGCCAGCAGCACCCGACAGGGGAGCACAGATACGCAGTATTTT
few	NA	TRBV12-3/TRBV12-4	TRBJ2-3	CATSLVGISTDTQYF	TGTGCCACCTCTTTGGTGGGGATTAGCACAGATACGCAGTATTTT
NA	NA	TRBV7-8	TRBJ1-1	CASSLRGNTEDFF	TGTGCCAGCAGCTTACGGGGGAACACTGAAGATTTCTTT
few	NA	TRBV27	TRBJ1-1	CASSSGLTEAFF	TGTGCCAGCAGTTCAGGGTTGACTGAAGCTTTCTTT
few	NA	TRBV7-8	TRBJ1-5	CASSLASSFNQPQHF	TGTGCCAGCAGCTTAGCTTCCAGCTTCAATCAGCCCCAGCATTTT
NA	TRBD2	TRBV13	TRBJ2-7	CASRYGTSGVREQYF	TGTGCCAGCAGATACGGGACTAGCGGGGTTCGGGAGCAGTACTTC
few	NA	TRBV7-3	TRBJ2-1	CASSLTSRGNFDEQFF	TGTGCCAGCAGCTTAACCTCGAGGGGGAATTTTGATGAGCAGTTCTTC
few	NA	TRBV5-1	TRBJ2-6	CASGSWQGGSGANVLTF	TGCGCCAGCGGATCGTGGCAGGGGGGCTCTGGGGCCAACGTCCTGACTTTC
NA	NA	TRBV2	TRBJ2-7	CASSEALQGFEQYF	TGTGCCAGCAGTGAAGCGCTTCAGGGGTTCGAGCAGTACTTC
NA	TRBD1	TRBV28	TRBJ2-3	CASSGTVPTDTQYF	TGTGCCAGTTCCGGGACAGTTCCCACAGATACGCAGTATTTT
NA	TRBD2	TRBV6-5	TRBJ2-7	CASSYEAGGEYEQYF	TGTGCCAGCAGTTACGAAGCGGGAGGGGAGTACGAGCAGTACTTC
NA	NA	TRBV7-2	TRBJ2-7	CASSLWGRDNEQYF	TGTGCCAGCAGCTTATGGGGCAGGGATAACGAGCAGTACTTC
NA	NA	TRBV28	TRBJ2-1	CASSTSKLAGRNHEQFF	TGTGCCAGCAGTACCTCCAAGCTGGCAGGGAGAAATCATGAGCAGTTCTTC
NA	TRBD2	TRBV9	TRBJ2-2	CASSQTSGGLNTGELFF	TGTGCCAGCAGCCAGACTAGCGGGGGGCTTAACACCGGGGAGCTGTTTTTT
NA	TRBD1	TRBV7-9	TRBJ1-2	CASSLRGQGDDGYTF	TGTGCCAGCAGCTTAAGAGGCCAGGGGGACGATGGCTACACCTTC
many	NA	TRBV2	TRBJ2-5	CASSGNFLETQYF	TGTGCCAGCAGTGGGAACTTCCTGGAGACCCAGTACTTC
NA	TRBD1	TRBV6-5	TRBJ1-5	CASSDRGERPQHF	TGTGCCAGCAGCGACAGGGGAGAGAGGCCCCAGCATTTT
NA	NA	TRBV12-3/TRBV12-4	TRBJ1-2	CASSFTGGGGYGYTF	TGTGCCAGCAGTTTTACCGGCGGCGGGGGCTATGGCTACACCTTC
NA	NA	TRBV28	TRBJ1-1	CASSPRGARNAFF	TGTGCCAGCAGTCCGAGGGGGGCTAGGAATGCTTTCTTT
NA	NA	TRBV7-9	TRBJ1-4	CASSNQGQLGEKLFF	TGTGCCAGCAGCAACCAGGGGCAGTTAGGAGAAAAACTGTTTTTT
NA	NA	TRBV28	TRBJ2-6	CASSSQEGRSGANVLTF	TGTGCCAGCAGTTCACAGGAGGGGCGCTCTGGGGCCAACGTCCTGACTTTC
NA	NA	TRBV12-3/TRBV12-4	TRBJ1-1	CASSFGARLEAFF	TGTGCCAGCAGTTTTGGTGCCCGGCTTGAAGCTTTCTTT
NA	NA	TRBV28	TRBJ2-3	CASSPRTTSTDTQYF	TGTGCCAGCAGTCCCCGGACAACCAGCACAGATACGCAGTATTTT
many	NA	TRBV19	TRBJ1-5	CASSIIKGEWDQPQHF	TGTGCCAGTAGTATTATTAAAGGGGAATGGGATCAGCCCCAGCATTTT
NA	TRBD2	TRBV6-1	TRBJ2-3	CASSVPTSGRVEDTQYF	TGTGCCAGCAGTGTTCCAACTAGCGGGAGGGTAGAAGATACGCAGTATTTT
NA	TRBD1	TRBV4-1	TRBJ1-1	CASSQKQGGSTEAFF	TGCGCCAGCAGCCAGAAGCAGGGGGGAAGCACTGAAGCTTTCTTT
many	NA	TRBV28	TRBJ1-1	CASSRYLVDTEAFF	TGTGCCAGCAGCCGCTACTTGGTGGACACTGAAGCTTTCTTT
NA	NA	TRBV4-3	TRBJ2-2	CASSSIGGADTGELFF	TGCGCCAGCAGCTCGATAGGGGGGGCCGACACCGGGGAGCTGTTTTTT
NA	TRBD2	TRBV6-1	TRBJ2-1	CASSTSGKVYNEQFF	TGTGCCAGCAGTACCAGCGGGAAAGTCTACAATGAGCAGTTCTTC
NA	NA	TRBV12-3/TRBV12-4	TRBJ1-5	CASSLRTSNQPQHF	TGTGCCAGCAGTCTCCGAACTAGCAATCAGCCCCAGCATTTT
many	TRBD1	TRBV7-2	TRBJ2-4	CASSIRQGENIQYF	TGTGCCAGCAGCATTCGACAGGGGGAAAACATTCAGTACTTC
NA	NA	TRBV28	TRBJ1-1	CASSQRGGVRDTEAFF	TGTGCCAGCAGCCAGAGAGGAGGGGTGAGAGACACTGAAGCTTTCTTT
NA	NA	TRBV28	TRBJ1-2	CASSLGRGNYVYTF	TGTGCCAGCAGTTTGGGTCGGGGGAACTATGTCTACACCTTC
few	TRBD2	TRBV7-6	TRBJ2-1	CASSSSGGAGGEQFF	TGTGCCAGCAGCTCTAGCGGGGGGGCAGGTGGTGAGCAGTTCTTC